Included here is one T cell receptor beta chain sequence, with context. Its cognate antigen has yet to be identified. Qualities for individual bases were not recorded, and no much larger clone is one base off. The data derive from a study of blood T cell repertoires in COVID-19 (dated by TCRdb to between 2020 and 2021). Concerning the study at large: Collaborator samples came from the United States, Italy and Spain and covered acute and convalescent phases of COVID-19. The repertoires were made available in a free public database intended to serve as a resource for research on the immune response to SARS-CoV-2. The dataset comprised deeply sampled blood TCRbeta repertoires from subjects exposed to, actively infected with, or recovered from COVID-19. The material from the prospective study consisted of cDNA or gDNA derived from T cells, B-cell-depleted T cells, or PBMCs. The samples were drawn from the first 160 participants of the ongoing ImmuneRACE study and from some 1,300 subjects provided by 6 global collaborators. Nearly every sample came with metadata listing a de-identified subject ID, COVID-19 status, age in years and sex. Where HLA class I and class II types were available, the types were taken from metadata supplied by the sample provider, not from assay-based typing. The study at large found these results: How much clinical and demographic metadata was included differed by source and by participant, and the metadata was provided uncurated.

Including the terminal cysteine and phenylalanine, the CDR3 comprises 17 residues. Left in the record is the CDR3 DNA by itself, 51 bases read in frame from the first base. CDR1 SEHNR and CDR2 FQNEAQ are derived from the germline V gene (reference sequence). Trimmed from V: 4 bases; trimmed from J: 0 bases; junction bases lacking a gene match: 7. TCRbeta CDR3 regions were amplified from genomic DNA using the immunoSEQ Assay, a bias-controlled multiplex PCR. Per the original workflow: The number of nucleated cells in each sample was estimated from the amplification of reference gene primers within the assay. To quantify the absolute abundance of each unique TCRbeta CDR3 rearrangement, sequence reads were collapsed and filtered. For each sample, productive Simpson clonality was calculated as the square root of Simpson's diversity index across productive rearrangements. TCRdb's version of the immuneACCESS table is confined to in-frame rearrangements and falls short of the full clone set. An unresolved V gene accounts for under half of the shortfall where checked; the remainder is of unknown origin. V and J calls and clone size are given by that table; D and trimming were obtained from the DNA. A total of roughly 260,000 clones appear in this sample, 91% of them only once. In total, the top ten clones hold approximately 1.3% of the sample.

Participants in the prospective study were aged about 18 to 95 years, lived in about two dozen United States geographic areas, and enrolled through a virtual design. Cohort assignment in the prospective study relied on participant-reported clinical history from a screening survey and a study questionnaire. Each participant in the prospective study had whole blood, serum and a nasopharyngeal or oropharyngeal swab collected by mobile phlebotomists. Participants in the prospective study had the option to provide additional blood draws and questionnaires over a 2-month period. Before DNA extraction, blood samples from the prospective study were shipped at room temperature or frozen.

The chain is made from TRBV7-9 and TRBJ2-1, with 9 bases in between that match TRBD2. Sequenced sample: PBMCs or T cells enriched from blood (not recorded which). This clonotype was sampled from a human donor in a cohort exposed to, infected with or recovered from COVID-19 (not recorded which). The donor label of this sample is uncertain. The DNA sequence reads TGTGCCAGCAGCTCCATACTAGCGGGTGGCTCCTACAATGAGCAGTTCTTC. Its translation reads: CASSSILAGGSYNEQFF.